This TCR beta chain was sequenced for a study of neoadjuvant anti-PD-1 for oral cavity cancer. Study information: Patients without progression got a fourth dose around day 43. The study's findings and limits: Only three patients per response group were TCR-analyzed; validation needed.

Using immunoSEQ multiplex PCR, the repertoire was profiled, and TCRdb retains in-frame clones only, with some absent. The table has 60,000 to 75,000 clones, around 85% seen once. There are 13 residues in the CDR3. Germline V lookup: CDR1 SGHRS, CDR2 YFSETQ. With 0 bases removed from V and 7 bases from J, the gap between germline ends came to 10 bases. For this clone: Its specificity is unknown.

The J gene is TRBJ1-2, the V gene TRBV5-1; maybe TRBD1 (5 bases). The clonotype comes from a person aged 35-79 years with oral cavity squamous cell carcinoma. Material: PBMCs, obtained before nivolumab (anti-PD-1) treatment. The CDR3 sequence is CASSLAEGFGYTF. CDR3 DNA sequence: TGCGCCAGCAGCTTGGCCGAGGGGTTTGGCTACACCTTC.